This is a list of T cell receptor beta chains from one sample in a study of T-cell memory formation after mild COVID-19. TCRdb called the 5' RACE reads again in MiXCR, with one record for every CDR3 protein. The table shows 45,000 to 50,000 distinct CDR3 sequences, with over 6.5% occurring only once. The sequenced sample consisted of PBMCs or a T cell subset sorted from them (not recorded which). The receptors were gathered from a man between 18 and 35 years old who had mild COVID-19 (a few samples of this study predate the infection). Cell type and time point are not known. The CDR3 runs from the conserved cysteine through the conserved F or W. Fields, in order: V gene, J gene, D gene, clone size, CDR3 DNA, CDR3 protein. D genes are given only for firm matches. Size is stated for part of the rows, as once, few or many counts, or as a class when the clone is expanded.

>TRBV6-2/TRBV6-3|TRBJ2-5|.|many
TGTGCCAGCAGTTACGGACGGGGTTTGAGGGAGACCCAGTACTTC
CASSYGRGLRETQYF
>TRBV6-5|TRBJ1-2|.|.
TGTGCCAGCAGTTATATGGCAGGCGGGGGCTATGGCTACACCTTC
CASSYMAGGGYGYTF
>TRBV5-1|TRBJ2-4|TRBD1|few
TGCGCCAGCAGCTTGGGCACAGGGGGTTCACGAAACATTCAGTACTTC
CASSLGTGGSRNIQYF
>TRBV24-1|TRBJ2-1|TRBD2|many
TGTGCCACCAGTGATCCGGGACTAGCGACCCATGAGCAGTTCTTC
CATSDPGLATHEQFF
>TRBV7-2|TRBJ2-5|TRBD1|few
TGTGCCAGCAGGGACGACAGGGGTTCAGAGACCCAGTACTTC
CASRDDRGSETQYF
>TRBV18|TRBJ2-1|.|.
TGTGCCAGCTCACCACCTCCGGGGATTTCTGCTTATGAGCAGTTCTTC
CASSPPPGISAYEQFF
>TRBV5-1|TRBJ2-1|TRBD1|many
TGCGCCAGCAGCATCGGGGACAGGGATAAAAATGAGCAGTTCTTC
CASSIGDRDKNEQFF
>TRBV29-1|TRBJ1-1|.|few
TGCAGCGTAGCAGAACAGGAGGTTGGCACTGAAGCTTTCTTT
CSVAEQEVGTEAFF
>TRBV19|TRBJ1-1|.|.
TGTGCCAGTAGCCTAAGCGCAGGCCCAGCTTTCTTT
CASSLSAGPAFF
>TRBV5-1|TRBJ2-5|.|few
TGCGCCAGCAAGGGAGAGGAGACCCAGTACTTC
CASKGEETQYF
>TRBV12-3/TRBV12-4|TRBJ2-3|.|.
TGTGCCAGCAGTCAGACAGCTAGCACAGATACGCAGTATTTT
CASSQTASTDTQYF
>TRBV5-1|TRBJ2-3|.|.
TGCGCCAGCAGCTTGGATTATGGAGATACGCAGTATTTT
CASSLDYGDTQYF
>TRBV6-6|TRBJ2-3|TRBD2|many
TGTGCCAGCAGAGTTAGCGGGGGAGGCACAGATACGCAGTATTTT
CASRVSGGGTDTQYF
>TRBV12-3/TRBV12-4|TRBJ2-7|.|many
TGTGCCAGCAGCCCATATGATCCAAGTAACGAGCAGTACTTC
CASSPYDPSNEQYF
>TRBV5-4|TRBJ2-3|TRBD2|few
TGTGCCAGCAGCTCCCCTTTAGCGGGGGCCAGCACAGATACGCAGTATTTT
CASSSPLAGASTDTQYF
>TRBV5-3|TRBJ2-1|.|.
TGTGCCAGAAGCTTTTCGGGTGAGCAGTTCTTC
CARSFSGEQFF
>TRBV2|TRBJ2-1|.|.
TGTGCCAGCATCCGCGAGCAGTTCTTC
CASIREQFF
>TRBV4-3|TRBJ2-3|TRBD2|many
TGCGCCAGCAGCCAAGAGCTAGCGGGGGGCACAGATACGCAGTATTTT
CASSQELAGGTDTQYF
>TRBV12-3/TRBV12-4|TRBJ2-3|TRBD2|.
TGTGCCAGCACTCAGGGACTAGTGTTATCAGATACGCAGTATTTT
CASTQGLVLSDTQYF
>TRBV5-6|TRBJ2-6|TRBD1|few
TGTGCCAGCAGCTCGTTGGGACAGGGTTTCTCTGGGGCCAACGTCCTGACTTTC
CASSSLGQGFSGANVLTF
>TRBV4-1|TRBJ2-5|.|few
TGCGCCAGCAGCCCCGAGGCGGACGGGCGGGAGACCCAGTACTTC
CASSPEADGRETQYF
>TRBV4-3|TRBJ2-6|.|few
TGCGCCAGCAGCCAATCGGGTGCCAACGTCCTGACTTTC
CASSQSGANVLTF
>TRBV6-2/TRBV6-3|TRBJ2-5|.|many
TGTGCCAGCAGTGTCGGGGAATTGACCCAGTACTTC
CASSVGELTQYF
>TRBV29-1|TRBJ2-5|.|few
TGCAGCGGGTTTCAGGAGACCCAGTACTTC
CSGFQETQYF
>TRBV7-7|TRBJ2-1|.|few
TGTGCTAGCAGCCGGGACAAATACAATGAGCAGTTCTTC
CASSRDKYNEQFF
>TRBV2|TRBJ1-1|.|few
TGTGCCAGCCTCCCTCCGGGACCCTTGGCTTTCTTT
CASLPPGPLAFF
>TRBV4-3|TRBJ1-2|TRBD1|.
TGCGCCAGCAGCCGGGCGGACAGGGGCTATGGCTACACCTTC
CASSRADRGYGYTF
>TRBV21-1|TRBJ2-1|.|few
TGTGCCAGCAGCAAAGTCAGGGTTGGGTTCCCCTACAATGAGCAGTTCTTC
CASSKVRVGFPYNEQFF
>TRBV10-3|TRBJ1-2|TRBD1|.
TGTGCCATCAGTGAGTCGGTGGGACAGGAGGGCTACACCTTC
CAISESVGQEGYTF
>TRBV20-1|TRBJ2-7|TRBD2|.
TGCAGTGCTAGAGATTCCCGGGGGGGATACGAGCAGTACTTC
CSARDSRGGYEQYF
>TRBV7-2|TRBJ1-2|.|.
TGTGCCAGCAGCCGGAGCTGGGGTAACTATGGCTACACCTTC
CASSRSWGNYGYTF
>TRBV12-3/TRBV12-4|TRBJ1-5|.|few
TGTGCCAGCAGTTTAGCGGGGGCGATTCAGCCCCAGCATTTT
CASSLAGAIQPQHF
>TRBV7-2|TRBJ2-1|.|many
TGTGCCAGCAGCCAAGGGCGGTACAATGAGCAGTTCTTC
CASSQGRYNEQFF
>TRBV7-9|TRBJ1-2|.|.
TGTGCCAGCAGCGGTGGAGACCTTGGCTACACCTTC
CASSGGDLGYTF
>TRBV11-2|TRBJ1-1|.|.
TGTGCCAGCAGCGCCCAGACACAGATGAACACTGAAGCTTTCTTT
CASSAQTQMNTEAFF
>TRBV5-5|TRBJ1-5|.|few
TGTGCCAGCAGCCCCGGACCAGTTCAGCCCCAGCATTTT
CASSPGPVQPQHF
>TRBV7-9|TRBJ1-4|.|.
TGTGCCAGCAGCTCCAACAGGGCGTCAGGTGAAAAACTGTTTTTT
CASSSNRASGEKLFF
>TRBV10-2|TRBJ2-1|.|many
TGCGCCAGCAGTGAGTGGGCGGGACGAGGGGAGCAGTTCTTC
CASSEWAGRGEQFF
>TRBV3-1|TRBJ2-5|.|.
TGTGCCAGCAGCCGAGTGGCGGGACCAGAGACCCAGTACTTC
CASSRVAGPETQYF
>TRBV7-2|TRBJ2-7|.|many
TGTGCCAGCAGCTTAGCAAGCGGCGTGCGCTACGAGCAGTACTTC
CASSLASGVRYEQYF
>TRBV7-2|TRBJ1-6|TRBD1|many
TGTGCCAGCAGCCGGGACAGATTAAGCTCCTATAATTCACCCCTCCACTTT
CASSRDRLSSYNSPLHF